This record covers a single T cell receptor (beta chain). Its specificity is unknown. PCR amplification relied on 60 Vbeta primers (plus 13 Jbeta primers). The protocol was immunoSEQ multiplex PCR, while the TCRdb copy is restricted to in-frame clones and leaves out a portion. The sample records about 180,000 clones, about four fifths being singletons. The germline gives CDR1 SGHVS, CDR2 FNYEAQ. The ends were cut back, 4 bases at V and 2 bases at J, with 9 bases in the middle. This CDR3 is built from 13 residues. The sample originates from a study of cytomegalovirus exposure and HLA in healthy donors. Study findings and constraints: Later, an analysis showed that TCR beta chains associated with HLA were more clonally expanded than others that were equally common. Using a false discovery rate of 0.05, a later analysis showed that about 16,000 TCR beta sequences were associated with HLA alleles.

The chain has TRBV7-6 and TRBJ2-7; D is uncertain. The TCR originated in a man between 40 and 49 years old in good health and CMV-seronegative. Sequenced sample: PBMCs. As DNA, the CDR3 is TGTGCCAGCAGCTCATCAGGCACCTACGAGCAGTACTTC. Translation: CASSSSGTYEQYF.